Below are 8 T cell receptor beta chains sequenced from a single sample in a study of radiotherapy plus CTLA-4 blockade in lung cancer. Data came from immunoSEQ multiplex PCR; TCRdb stores just in-frame clones and leaves some out. The repertoire holds 90,000 to 100,000 clones, with roughly 80% as singletons. Sequencing was performed on peripheral blood, taken from a patient treated with radiotherapy plus ipilimumab. These receptors originate from a human donor with non-small cell lung cancer that progressed on radiotherapy plus ipilimumab.

The table lists this clone with a few counts. As DNA, the CDR3 is TGTGCCAGCAGCTTGGAGGGGCGGAACACTGAAGCTTTCTTT. This gives the protein CASSLEGRNTEAFF. The gene calls are TRBV5-5 and TRBJ1-1; possible D gene TRBD1, 5 bases. CDR3 size: 14 residues. Germline CDR1 SGHKS, CDR2 YYEKEE (reference sequence). Trimming stripped 0 bases from V and 1 base from J, with 7 bases between.

CDR3: CAVLDRPFGEAFF. CDR3 sequence (DNA): TGTGCAGTACTGGACAGGCCTTTCGGGGAAGCTTTCTTT. The chain carries TRBV30 and TRBJ1-1; 7 nucleotides line up with TRBD1. This CDR3 comprises 13 residues. The germline V gene has CDR1 GTSNPN and CDR2 SVGIG (reference sequence).

V usage is TRBV7-9 and J usage is TRBJ2-5, with 15 positions matching TRBD2. Looked up from germline, CDR1 is SEHNR and CDR2 is FQNEAQ (reference sequence). The CDR3 loop spans 17 amino acids. The J segment lost 3 bases and the V segment lost 3 bases, leaving 5 bases of the junction unmatched. In DNA, the CDR3 is TGTGCCAGCAGCTTGGGGACTAGCGGGAGGTATGAAGAGACCCAGTACTTC. It specifies CASSLGTSGRYEETQYF.

This clone has more than one count but fewer than ten. This chain joins TRBV5-1 and TRBJ2-7, with D hard to call. Deletions cut 0 bases from V and 6 bases from J, with 10 bases between. Germline CDR1 is SGHRS and CDR2 is YFSETQ. The length of the CDR3 is 13 residues. The CDR3 DNA reads TGCGCCAGCAGCTTGGAGGAGTTTACCGAGCAGTACTTC. It translates to CASSLEEFTEQYF.

CDR3 sequence reads: CASSRDSSRNEQFF. The CDR3 nucleotides are TGCGCCAGCTCGCGGGACTCCTCTCGGAATGAGCAGTTCTTC. The chain is built from TRBV5-1 and TRBJ2-1, with TRBD2 as a possible D gene (6 bases). V was cut by 7 bases and J by 7 bases, with 18 bases left in between. The CDR3 covers 14 residues. CDR1 SGHRS and CDR2 YFSETQ come from the germline V gene.

This clone was detected only once. The chain employs TRBV5-1 and TRBJ2-3; the D call may be TRBD1 or TRBD2 (6 bases each). This CDR3 is 15 amino acids long. V lost 2 bases, J lost 5 bases, and 15 bases lay in between. Germline V gene sequence: CDR1 SGHRS, CDR2 YFSETQ. The CDR3, as DNA: TGCGCCAGCAGCTTAGGTAGCGGAGGGGGAGATACGCAGTATTTT. Encoded protein: CASSLGSGGGDTQYF.

A single count supports this clone. The J gene is TRBJ2-2, the V gene TRBV11-3; 7 nucleotides line up with TRBD2. This CDR3 comprises 18 residues. Unmatched junction bases numbered 9, after V lost 0 bases and J lost 2 bases. Germline-derived CDR1 and CDR2 are SGHNT and YENEEA. CDR3 in amino acids: CASSLDGWGLPNTGELFF. Here the CDR3 DNA reads TGTGCCAGCAGCTTAGATGGTTGGGGACTACCTAACACCGGGGAGCTGTTTTTT.

The chain combines TRBV4-1 with TRBJ1-2; D unclear. Germline lookup yields CDR1 MGHRA and CDR2 YSYEKL. V lost 0 bases and J 0 bases, leaving 11 bases between the germline ends. This CDR3 is built from 16 residues. CDR3 sequence (DNA): TGCGCCAGCAGCCAAGATCAACGGAGAGCTAACTATGGCTACACCTTC. It specifies CASSQDQRRANYGYTF.